These 24 T cell receptor beta chains originate from one sample sequenced in a study of shared T cell receptors in the human thymus. Measured with immunoSEQ multiplex PCR; TCRdb has only the in-frame clones, and not every one. The sample has 500,000 to 850,000 clones; around 87% are singletons. The same sample was also studied in work on human thymus T cells.

The sample comprised thymocytes. Every receptor here comes from a boy younger than two with a congenital heart defect.

The chain recombines TRBV13 with TRBJ1-1, with no clear D. The CDR3 totals 12 residues. The V end lost 5 bases, the J end lost 13 bases, and 17 bases lay between the germline ends. Germline V gene sequence: CDR1 PRHDT, CDR2 FYEKMQ (reference sequence). The CDR3 nucleotides read TGTGCCAGCAGCCCCATGCGGGGTGGAGTTTTCTTT. Protein product: CASSPMRGGVFF.

The rearrangement uses TRBV19 and TRBJ2-3; the D gene is possibly TRBD1 (5 bases). The length of the CDR3 is 14 residues. V lost 1 base and J 7 bases, leaving 12 bases between the germline ends. Germline CDR1 and CDR2: LNHDA and SQIVND (reference sequence). The chain's CDR3 is CASSIGRGWNTQYF. The DNA of the CDR3 is TGTGCCAGTAGTATAGGAAGGGGTTGGAATACGCAGTATTTT.

The chain recombines TRBV7-8 with TRBJ2-7; D unresolved. V lost 3 bases to trimming and J lost 0 bases, with 3 bases between them. Germline V lookup: CDR1 SGHVS, CDR2 FQNEAQ. The CDR3 loop spans 12 amino acids. In DNA, the CDR3 is TGTGCCAGCAGCTTCAGCTCCTACGAGCAGTACTTC. Translating it yields CASSFSSYEQYF.

The chain combines TRBV4-3 with TRBJ2-1; 9 bases map to TRBD2. Germline CDR1 reads LGHNA; CDR2 reads YSLEER. This CDR3 contains 16 residues. After removal of 0 bases from V and 6 bases from J, the junction contained 6 bases not matched to a gene. The CDR3 DNA is TGCGCCAGCAGCCAAGACCTCTGCGGGGGGGCCAATGAGCAGTTCTTC. This translates into CASSQDLCGGANEQFF.

The chain has TRBV6-5 and TRBJ2-1; perhaps TRBD2 as D (5 bases). Looked up from germline, CDR1 is MNHEY and CDR2 is SVGAGI. V shed 0 bases and J shed 3 bases, with 12 bases lying between them. This CDR3 spans 16 amino acids. DNA for the CDR3: TGTGCCAGCAGTTACTCCGCTAGCCATTTCTACAATGAGCAGTTCTTC. It encodes CASSYSASHFYNEQFF.

The rearrangement joins TRBV5-1 to TRBJ2-3; possible D gene TRBD2, 6 bases. The V gene lost 5 bases and the J gene lost 4 bases, with 23 bases spanning the gap. The CDR3 is 17 residues long. Germline V gene lookup returns CDR1 SGHRS and CDR2 YFSETQ. Written as DNA, the CDR3 is TGCGCCAGCAGGTCTCCGGCAGGCGGGGAGGCGGCAGATACGCAGTATTTT. This codes for CASRSPAGGEAADTQYF.

The CDR3 nucleotides read TGTGCCAGCAGTATACCACTGCCGACAGGCAACTATGGCTACACCTTC. Its translation: CASSIPLPTGNYGYTF. This sequence joins TRBV2 and TRBJ1-2, with a possible D match to TRBD1 (6 bases). The CDR3 is 16 residues long. Per germline, CDR1 SNHLY and CDR2 FYNNEI. V shed 5 bases and J shed 2 bases, with 18 bases lying between them. Drawing the rest from reference TRBV2 and TRBJ1-2, the complete variable domain is EPEVTQTPSHQVTQMGQEVILRCVPISNHLYFYWYRQILGQKVEFLVSFYNNEISEKSEIFDDQFSVERPDGSNFTLKIRSTKLEDSAMYFCASSIPLPTGNYGYTFGSGTRLTVV.

J is TRBJ1-2 and V is TRBV12-2; the DNA was not used to check the table's D call, TRBD1. TRBV12-2 is designated a pseudogene. The CDR3 runs 14 residues. This CDR3 reads CASRLGGGVYGYTF. The CDR3 bases are TGTGCAAGTCGCTTAGGAGGGGGTGTCTATGGCTACACCTTC.

This clone showed up just a few times. The chain employs TRBV30 and TRBJ1-4; possibly TRBD1 for D (5 bases). This CDR3 is 16 amino acids long. Germline-derived CDR1 and CDR2 are GTSNPN and SVGIG (reference sequence). The germline V and J ends were trimmed by 4 bases and 4 bases, with 19 bases remaining between them. The DNA of the CDR3 is TGTGCCTGGAATAAGGCGGGGGGAGGGAATAATGAAAAACTGTTTTTT. Translation gives CAWNKAGGGNNEKLFF.

The chain recombines TRBV15 with TRBJ2-7; 13 bases map to TRBD2. CDR1 and CDR2 (germline): LNHNV, YYDKDF (reference sequence). CDR3 size: 21 residues. V was pared by 0 bases and J by 0 bases, with 14 bases of the junction left unmatched. CDR3 DNA sequence: TGTGCCACCAGCAGAGATAGAGAAGGGACTAGCGGGAAACAAGTCTCCTACGAGCAGTACTTC. As protein: CATSRDREGTSGKQVSYEQYF.

The rearrangement uses TRBV28 and TRBJ1-5; weak D call: TRBD1 (6 bases). CDR3 size: 14 residues. The germline CDR1 and CDR2 sequences are MDHEN and SYDVKM. Between the trimmed V and J ends, which lost 5 bases and 4 bases, there was a span of 12 bases. CDR3 protein: CASSSDRLNQPQHF. For the CDR3, the DNA is TGTGCCAGCAGTAGCGACAGGCTGAATCAGCCCCAGCATTTT.

This rearrangement joins TRBV25-1 to TRBJ1-4, with D unresolved. With 5 bases removed from V and 2 bases from J, the gap between germline ends came to 6 bases. The length of the CDR3 is 13 residues. CDR1 and CDR2 (germline): MGHDK, SYGVNS. CDR3 loop: CASSSRTNEKLFF. CDR3 bases: TGTGCCAGCAGTTCTCGTACTAATGAAAAACTGTTTTTT.

The rearrangement links TRBV5-4 to TRBJ1-2, with D possibly TRBD1 on 6 matching bases. CDR3 length: 15 amino acids. Trimming stripped 4 bases from V and 6 bases from J, with 19 bases between. The germline CDR1 and CDR2 sequences are SGHNT and YYREEE (reference sequence). CDR3 sequence (DNA): TGTGCCAGCAGCCGTGATCAGGGGTGGGGTCATGGCTACACCTTC. This gives the protein CASSRDQGWGHGYTF.

This rearrangement joins TRBV28 to TRBJ2-7; 7 bases match TRBD1. Germline CDR1 is MDHEN and CDR2 is SYDVKM. The junction had 1 base not matched to a gene; V was cut back by 5 bases and J by 3 bases. This CDR3 is built from 12 residues. CDR3 bases: TGTGCCAGCAGTCCAGGGGGCTACGAGCAGTACTTC. Protein: CASSPGGYEQYF.

In its sample, this clone was seen a few times. V usage is TRBV28 and J usage is TRBJ2-1, with TRBD2 matching 8 bases. V was pared by 7 bases and J by 0 bases, with 5 bases of the junction left unmatched. The CDR3 extends over 15 amino acids. Germline V gives CDR1 MDHEN, CDR2 SYDVKM. The CDR3 bases are TGTGCCAGCACCCTACTAGCGGACTCCTACAATGAGCAGTTCTTC. Residues: CASTLLADSYNEQFF.

This chain connects TRBV4-3 to TRBJ1-2; tentative D call: TRBD1 (5 bases). Trimming took 0 bases from V and 8 from J, leaving 28 bases between them. CDR1 is LGHNA and CDR2 is YSLEER in the germline V gene. There are 19 residues in the CDR3. DNA of the CDR3: TGCGCCAGCAGCCAAGATTGGAAAGAGTGGGGTTCGGGGGTCTGGGGCTACACCTTC. Residues: CASSQDWKEWGSGVWGYTF.

V usage is TRBV9 and J usage is TRBJ2-2; TRBD2 matches at 8 bases. Per the germline V gene, CDR1 is SGDLS and CDR2 is YYNGEE. With V trimmed by 4 bases and J by 3 bases, 14 bases remained unmatched. This CDR3 contains 18 residues. The CDR3 region has the DNA TGTGCCAGCAGCTTCTTCGGTAGCGGGGCAGGCTACACCGGGGAGCTGTTTTTT. Translation: CASSFFGSGAGYTGELFF.

This clone was observed a handful of times. The chain uses TRBV25-1 and TRBJ2-7, with 9 bases matching TRBD1. J gave up 6 bases and V 2 bases, and 8 bases lay outside the gene matches. This CDR3 spans 15 amino acids. Germline assignment: CDR1 MGHDK and CDR2 SYGVNS. This chain's CDR3 is CASSEKLQGAAEQYF. The DNA for the CDR3 is TGTGCCAGCAGTGAAAAATTACAGGGGGCCGCCGAGCAGTACTTC.

The chain has TRBV28 and TRBJ2-7, with 11 bases fitting TRBD2. The CDR3 length is 14 residues. Germline CDR1 and CDR2: MDHEN and SYDVKM. V trimming: 4 bases; J trimming: 4 bases; junction bases outside the gene matches: 3. The DNA for the CDR3 is TGTGCCAGCAGTTATAGCGGGAGGGATTACGAGCAGTACTTC. Translation gives CASSYSGRDYEQYF.

The chain combines TRBV6-6 with TRBJ1-2, with no clear D. V lost 6 bases and J 4 bases, leaving 18 bases between the germline ends. This CDR3 region has 15 residues. CDR1 and CDR2 (germline): MNHNY, SVGAGI (reference sequence). In DNA form, the CDR3 reads TGTGCCAGCAGGGTTGACGGGAGGCATCTCTATGGCTACACCTTC. Translating it yields CASRVDGRHLYGYTF.

The V and J genes are TRBV28 and TRBJ2-5; no clear D gene. Germline values: CDR1 MDHEN, CDR2 SYDVKM. The CDR3 covers 15 residues. Trimming took 6 bases from V and 0 from J, leaving 14 bases between them. CDR3 region: CASRGCGPYQETQYF. Written as DNA, the CDR3 is TGTGCCAGCAGGGGCTGTGGTCCGTACCAAGAGACCCAGTACTTC.

This rearrangement joins TRBV25-1 to TRBJ1-2; a possible D gene is TRBD1 (6 bases). The germline CDR1 and CDR2 sequences are MGHDK and SYGVNS. V lost 10 bases to trimming and J lost 4 bases, with 31 bases between them. This CDR3 is built from 18 residues. CDR3 in amino acids: CANLTSTGVPSSFYGYTF. The CDR3 nucleotides are TGTGCCAACCTTACCTCGACAGGCGTGCCCTCCTCTTTCTATGGCTACACCTTC.

The chain uses TRBV10-2 and TRBJ2-7, with 10 bases that match TRBD2. Germline CDR1 WSHSY, CDR2 SAAADI. The CDR3 extends over 18 amino acids. The ends lost 4 bases at V and 5 bases at J; junction bases unmatched: 17. The chain's CDR3 is CASSVYQREGSAWDEQYF. CDR3 in DNA: TGCGCCAGCAGTGTCTACCAGCGGGAGGGGTCCGCTTGGGACGAGCAGTACTTC.

The DNA of the CDR3 is TGTGCCACCTCCAGGACAGTTTCTGGAAACACCATATATTTT. Translating gives CATSRTVSGNTIYF. This chain links TRBV6-1 with TRBJ1-3; weak D call: TRBD1 (6 bases). Between the trimmed V and J ends, which lost 10 bases and 1 base, there was a span of 14 bases. The CDR3 is 14 residues long. Germline values: CDR1 MNHNS, CDR2 SASEGT.